One sample yielded the 7 T cell receptor beta chains listed below, sequenced in a study of beta chain features in type 1 diabetes (dated by TCRdb to 2017 to 2018). Summary of the overall study and its limitations: Type 1 diabetes patients showed a moderate but significant shortening of TCRB CDR3 length in all four CD4+ subsets.

What these receptors recognize is not known. Libraries were built with the immunoSEQ multiplex PCR assay. All of the isolated RNA was reverse transcribed with the High Capacity cDNA Reverse Transcription Kit, so expressed TCRB transcripts were sequenced. TCRdb re-hosts the immuneACCESS table, in-frame sequences only. Its copies lack some clones; in the studies checked, an unresolved V gene accounts for under half of them, and the cause for the rest is not known. For this sample the table gives approximately 52,000 clones, of which approximately 60% were detected only once. The ten top clones hold 0.25% to 0.35% of the sample. Material for sequencing was stem cell memory CD4+ T cells from blood. The intended sense of this specimen's cell subset or site label: stem cell-like memory CD4+ T cells. The source is a woman aged 25 to 39 with type 1 diabetes.

This clone occurred once. This CDR3 reads CASSPQGRYSNQPQHF. As DNA, the CDR3 is TGTGCCAGTAGTCCCCAGGGAAGGTATAGCAATCAGCCCCAGCATTTT. The chain has TRBV19 and TRBJ1-5, with TRBD1 as a possible D gene (5 bases). Germline assignment: CDR1 LNHDA and CDR2 SQIVND (reference sequence). This CDR3 comprises 16 residues. V was shortened by 5 bases and J by 0 bases, with 14 bases between the two germline ends.

The chain links TRBV30 to TRBJ2-3; 7 nucleotides match TRBD2. This CDR3 is 14 amino acids long. V trimming: 8 bases; J trimming: 2 bases; junction bases outside the gene matches: 10. CDR1 is GTSNPN, CDR2 SVGIG, per germline (reference sequence). CDR3 in amino acids: CATSPGLFTDTQYF. CDR3 DNA: TGTGCCACCAGCCCGGGACTATTCACAGATACGCAGTATTTT.

The chain uses TRBV2 and TRBJ2-5; 8 bases map to TRBD2. After removal of 7 bases from V and 1 base from J, the junction contained 5 bases not matched to a gene. CDR3 length: 14 residues. The germline V gene has CDR1 SNHLY and CDR2 FYNNEI. As DNA, the CDR3 is TGTGCCAGCAATTGGGCGGGAGGCCAAGAGACCCAGTACTTC. Translation: CASNWAGGQETQYF.

This chain links TRBV4-1 with TRBJ2-1, with TRBD2 matching 13 bases. Germline V gives CDR1 MGHRA, CDR2 YSYEKL. Trimming removed 5 bases from V and 4 bases from J; junction bases left unmatched: 8. This CDR3 comprises 17 residues. CDR3 amino acids: CASSETSGRDAYNEQFF. Here the CDR3 DNA reads TGCGCCAGCAGCGAAACTAGCGGGAGGGACGCGTACAATGAGCAGTTCTTC.

V gene TRBV27 combines with J gene TRBJ2-5; the match to TRBD1 covers 7 bases. Germline assignment: CDR1 MNHEY and CDR2 SMNVEV (reference sequence). The CDR3 has 14 residues. With 3 bases clipped from V and 1 base from J, the junction kept 2 bases outside the gene matches. CDR3 nucleotide sequence: TGTGCCAGCAGTTTCGGGGACAGCCAAGAGACCCAGTACTTC. This translates into CASSFGDSQETQYF.

The V and J genes are TRBV28 and TRBJ2-6; no clear D. The germline CDR1 and CDR2 sequences are MDHEN and SYDVKM. CDR3 length: 14 residues. Trimming removed 7 bases at V and 0 bases at J, with 7 bases between. CDR3 DNA: TGTGCCAGCACCTCTTACTCTGGGGCCAACGTCCTGACTTTC. As protein: CASTSYSGANVLTF.

This clone has just a few counts. The chain has TRBV7-2 and TRBJ2-1; D perhaps matches TRBD2 (5 bases). CDR1 and CDR2 (germline): SGHTA, FQGNSA. Trimming stripped 1 base from V and 6 bases from J, with 10 bases between. The CDR3 extends over 14 amino acids. The CDR3 nucleotides read TGTGCCAGCAGCTTAGGGACTTCCCTCAATGAGCAGTTCTTC. Protein sequence: CASSLGTSLNEQFF.